The 5 T cell receptor beta chains below all came from one sample that was sequenced in a study of OX40 agonist ivuxolimab in advanced cancers. Sequencing used immunoSEQ multiplex PCR; TCRdb keeps in-frame clones, though not all of them. Among 65,000 to 90,000 clones listed, about 92% were seen once. The specimen comprised CD4+ or CD8+ T cells sorted from blood, sampled in a trial of the OX40 agonist ivuxolimab. The origin of the receptors is an adult with an advanced solid tumor such as melanoma, head and neck, liver or kidney cancer.

V gene TRBV7-9 combines with J gene TRBJ2-7; TRBD1 aligns across 9 bases. The CDR3 contains 17 residues. V lost 3 bases and J lost 3; bases outside the gene matches: 12. Germline loops: CDR1 SEHNR, CDR2 FQNEAQ (reference sequence). This chain's CDR3 is CASSLVRTGVLNYEQYF. The CDR3 coding sequence is TGTGCCAGCAGCTTGGTTCGGACAGGGGTATTAAACTACGAGCAGTACTTC.

This chain links TRBV5-1 with TRBJ1-2; TRBD1 matches 8 bases. CDR1 is SGHRS, CDR2 YFSETQ, per germline. The trim removed 0 bases at V and 8 bases at J, leaving 3 bases unmatched. The CDR3 length is 13 residues. This CDR3 is CASSLDRGDGYTF. CDR3 bases: TGCGCCAGCAGCTTGGACAGGGGGGACGGCTACACCTTC.

There are a few counts of this clone. This chain links TRBV27 with TRBJ2-7, with 9 bases identical to TRBD1. The CDR3 runs to 13 residues. The germline V gene has CDR1 MNHEY and CDR2 SMNVEV (reference sequence). J was trimmed by 3 bases and V by 4 bases; bases with no gene match: 1. CDR3 protein: CASSWTGDYEQYF. The CDR3 region has the DNA TGTGCCAGCAGTTGGACAGGGGACTACGAGCAGTACTTC.

This rearrangement joins TRBV28 to TRBJ2-7; possible D gene TRBD2, 5 bases. The CDR3 covers 14 residues. Trimming took 5 bases from V and 0 from J, leaving 11 bases between them. CDR1 MDHEN and CDR2 SYDVKM come from the germline V gene. The CDR3 loop is CASSPGVSSYEQYF. CDR3 DNA sequence: TGTGCCAGCAGTCCCGGGGTGAGCTCCTACGAGCAGTACTTC.

This clone was seen a single time. The chain carries TRBV13 and TRBJ2-7; 8 nucleotides line up with TRBD2. This CDR3 contains 16 residues. Germline V gene data show CDR1 as PRHDT and CDR2 as FYEKMQ (reference sequence). Trimming at V came to 5 bases and at J to 3 bases, leaving 12 bases not matched to a gene. Written as DNA, the CDR3 is TGTGCCAGCAGCCTCCACGGAGGCGGGGGGCTCTACGAGCAGTACTTC. Its protein product is CASSLHGGGGLYEQYF.